Below are 27 T cell receptor beta chains sequenced from a single sample in a study of T cell repertoires in cytomegalovirus infection. TCRdb analysed the reads with MiXCR anew, one entry per CDR3 protein. The sample holds 900,000 to 950,000 distinct CDR3 sequences, around 29% seen once. No antigen has been assigned to these receptors. The sample here was cultured CD8+ T cells from PBMCs, taken from culture after CMV antigen stimulation. These receptors all stem from a human donor in good health (CMV status not recorded). Some clones in this sample may be carry-over from other donors' samples.

The chain recombines TRBV19 with TRBJ2-4; D uncertain. The V gene lost 4 bases and the J gene lost 7 bases, with 14 bases spanning the gap. CDR1 is LNHDA and CDR2 is SQIVND in the germline V gene (reference sequence). This CDR3 comprises 14 residues. CDR3 loop: CASSSEPARNIQYF. CDR3 in DNA: TGTGCCAGTAGTAGCGAGCCCGCGCGGAACATTCAGTACTTC.

The chain joins TRBV4-1 to TRBJ2-3, with TRBD2 matching over 12 bases. V gave up 4 bases and J gave up 4 bases; unmatched junction bases: 12. CDR1 MGHRA and CDR2 YSYEKL come from the germline V gene. The CDR3 extends over 18 amino acids. For the CDR3, the DNA is TGCGCCAGCAGCCTCAGACTAGCGGGGGAGGGGGCGGCAGATACGCAGTATTTT. Translating gives CASSLRLAGEGAADTQYF.

This chain links TRBV18 with TRBJ2-1, with TRBD1 matching over 9 bases. This CDR3 has 17 amino acids. Germline CDR1 is KGHSH and CDR2 is LQKENI. V lost 1 base, J lost 5 bases, and 9 bases stayed unmatched. This CDR3 reads CASSPRYDRGKNNEQFF. The CDR3 DNA sequence: TGTGCCAGCTCACCACGCTACGACAGGGGGAAGAACAATGAGCAGTTCTTC.

This clonotype has ten or more counts. The chain recombines TRBV7-2 with TRBJ2-4; D possibly corresponds to TRBD2 (6 bases). Germline CDR1 SGHTA, CDR2 FQGNSA. CDR3 length: 19 residues. Trimming shortened V by 1 base and J by 0 bases, and 19 bases separated the two germline ends. CDR3 amino acids: CASSLVRRGSPGAKNIQYF. As DNA, the CDR3 is TGTGCCAGCAGCTTAGTCCGGCGGGGCTCACCCGGAGCCAAAAACATTCAGTACTTC.

The chain carries TRBV10-3 and TRBJ2-1, with 9 bases lining up with TRBD1. This CDR3 spans 16 amino acids. V lost 0 bases, J lost 6 bases, and 6 bases stayed unmatched. Germline V CDR1 and CDR2: ENHRY, SYGVKD. The CDR3 protein is CAISESTQGAINEQFF. The CDR3 nucleotides are TGTGCCATCAGTGAGTCAACACAGGGGGCTATCAATGAGCAGTTCTTC.

The sample holds many counts of this clonotype. This sequence joins TRBV7-8 and TRBJ1-1; D is possibly TRBD1 (6 bases). V lost 3 bases and J lost 4, with 15 bases in between. Per germline, CDR1 SGHVS and CDR2 FQNEAQ. The CDR3 loop spans 15 amino acids. CDR3 nucleotides: TGTGCCAGCAGCTTCCCGAACCTCAGGGGCACTGAAGCTTTCTTT. Translated: CASSFPNLRGTEAFF.

This clonotype was seen a few times. The chain links TRBV6-5 to TRBJ2-3; 7 nucleotides line up with TRBD1. The CDR3 contains 15 residues. J lost 6 bases, V lost 6 bases, and 12 bases had no gene match. The germline CDR1 and CDR2 sequences are MNHEY and SVGAGI. The CDR3 loop reads CASRLEGARMDTQYF. The CDR3 nucleotides are TGTGCCAGCAGGTTAGAGGGGGCTCGAATGGATACGCAGTATTTT.

There are a few counts of this clonotype. V gene TRBV20-1 combines with J gene TRBJ2-1, with D unresolved. Trimming took 0 bases from V and 3 from J, leaving 3 bases between them. CDR3 length: 12 residues. Germline V gene lookup returns CDR1 DFQATT and CDR2 SNEGSKA (reference sequence). In DNA, the CDR3 is TGCAGTGCTAGAGAGGGCTACAATGAGCAGTTCTTC. Translated: CSAREGYNEQFF.

CDR3 residues: CASSFGTLNQPQHF. The CDR3, as DNA: TGTGCCAGCAGCTTCGGAACATTGAATCAGCCCCAGCATTTT. The rearrangement uses TRBV5-6 and TRBJ1-5; D unresolved. The CDR3 covers 14 residues. Trimming cost V 2 bases and J 4 bases, with 10 bases left between them. In germline, CDR1 is SGHDT, CDR2 YYEEEE.

This clonotype occurred many times. The genes are TRBV7-2 and TRBJ2-3; tentative D call: TRBD2 (6 bases). CDR1 is SGHTA and CDR2 is FQGNSA in the germline V gene. Trimming removed 1 base from V and 3 bases from J, with 14 bases in between. The CDR3 runs 16 residues. This CDR3 is CASSLEGTGRTDTQYF. CDR3 sequence (DNA): TGTGCCAGCAGCTTAGAGGGCACGGGGAGGACAGATACGCAGTATTTT. The whole variable domain, remainder taken from reference TRBV7-2 and TRBJ2-3, is GAGVSQSPSNKVTEKGKDVELRCDPISGHTALYWYRQSLGQGLEFLIYFQGNSAPDKSGLPSDRFSAERTGGSVSTLTIQRTQQEDSAVYLCASSLEGTGRTDTQYFGPGTRLTVL.

The rearrangement links TRBV4-3 to TRBJ1-1; D is ambiguous. Germline V CDR1 and CDR2: LGHNA, YSLEER. The CDR3 is 14 residues long. V was cut by 7 bases and J by 0 bases, with 12 bases left in between. The CDR3 DNA reads as TGCGCCAGCACCGAAGTTTTTATGAACACTGAAGCTTTCTTT. It encodes CASTEVFMNTEAFF.

In this sample, this clonotype turned up a few times. The V and J genes are TRBV7-6 and TRBJ2-5, with a weak D call TRBD1 (5 bases). The length of the CDR3 is 15 residues. Deletions cut 2 bases from V and 0 bases from J, with 10 bases between. Germline-derived CDR1 and CDR2 are SGHVS and FNYEAQ. The CDR3 is CASSLIFRDQETQYF. In DNA, the CDR3 is TGTGCCAGCAGCTTAATATTCAGGGACCAAGAGACCCAGTACTTC. Combining the CDR3 with reference TRBV7-6 and TRBJ2-5 gives the whole variable domain GAGVSQSPRYKVTKRGQDVALRCDPISGHVSLYWYRQALGQGPEFLTYFNYEAQQDKSGLPNDRFSAERPEGSISTLTIQRTEQRDSAMYRCASSLIFRDQETQYFGPGTRLLVL.

CDR3 sequence (DNA): TGCGCCAGCAGCCCGTTTCACGGGGACTACTACGAGCAGTACGTC. This translates into CASSPFHGDYYEQYV. This chain joins TRBV5-1 and TRBJ2-7; 7 nucleotides align to TRBD2. After removal of 4 bases from V and 3 bases from J, the junction contained 10 bases not matched to a gene. CDR3 length: 15 amino acids. Per germline, CDR1 SGHRS and CDR2 YFSETQ.

V is TRBV2 and J is TRBJ2-7; TRBD1 might be the D (5 bases). This CDR3 is built from 13 residues. V was pared by 6 bases and J by 3 bases, with 12 bases between. Germline loops: CDR1 SNHLY, CDR2 FYNNEI. The CDR3 region has the DNA TGTGCCAGCAGCTCCAGGGAAATCTACGAGCAGTACTTC. Residues: CASSSREIYEQYF.

This clonotype was counted ten times or more. This chain connects TRBV4-1 to TRBJ2-2; 9 bases align to TRBD1. CDR1 is MGHRA and CDR2 is YSYEKL in the germline V gene. This CDR3 is built from 17 residues. The V and J ends lost 4 bases and 1 base, in that order; junction bases with no gene match: 7. DNA for the CDR3: TGCGCCAGCAGCCCCAGATCGGACAGGGGGAACACCGGGGAGCTGTTTTTT. This gives the protein CASSPRSDRGNTGELFF.

In its sample, this clonotype was seen a few times. The chain joins TRBV2 to TRBJ2-1; D may be TRBD2 (7 bases). CDR1 and CDR2 from the germline V gene are SNHLY and FYNNEI. Trimming stripped 2 bases from V and 10 bases from J, with 21 bases between. This CDR3 region has 16 residues. The CDR3 sequence: CASSESGGGPLGEQFF. Written as DNA, the CDR3 is TGTGCCAGCAGTGAAAGTGGCGGGGGCCCACTTGGGGAGCAGTTCTTC.

CDR3 residues: CASSGTETSGGSTDTQYF. The DNA of the CDR3 is TGTGCCAGCAGTGGGACAGAGACTAGCGGGGGAAGCACAGATACGCAGTATTTT. The V call is TRBV25-1, the J call TRBJ2-3, with 12 bases aligning to TRBD2. The J segment lost 0 bases and the V segment lost 4 bases, leaving 8 bases of the junction unmatched. Germline CDR1 is MGHDK and CDR2 is SYGVNS. This CDR3 contains 18 residues. The complete variable domain, with remaining parts taken from reference TRBV25-1 and TRBJ2-3, reads EADIYQTPRYLVIGTGKKITLECSQTMGHDKMYWYQQDPGMELHLIHYSYGVNSTEKGDLSSESTVSRIRTEHFPLTLESARPSHTSQYLCASSGTETSGGSTDTQYFGPGTRLTVL.

This clonotype was seen a handful of times. This chain uses TRBV6-5 with TRBJ1-1; D call uncertain. The germline gives CDR1 MNHEY, CDR2 SVGAGI. CDR3 length equals 15 residues. Trimming left V 2 bases short and J 0 bases short, with 10 bases between. CDR3 coding DNA: TGTGCCAGCAGTTACGGGTGGGGATTGAACACTGAAGCTTTCTTT. Amino acid sequence: CASSYGWGLNTEAFF.

This clonotype was observed a handful of times. This rearrangement joins TRBV6-1 to TRBJ2-7; D possibly corresponds to TRBD2 (5 bases). Germline V gene data show CDR1 as MNHNS and CDR2 as SASEGT. V dropped 5 bases and J dropped 6 bases, with 23 bases sitting between them. This CDR3 has 16 residues. The CDR3 DNA reads as TGTGCCAGCAGTCTTAATACTGGACCGCCGGCGGGCGAGCAGTACGTC. Translating gives CASSLNTGPPAGEQYV.

The chain combines TRBV4-2 with TRBJ2-2; D ambiguous. In germline, CDR1 is LGHNA, CDR2 YNFKEQ. V lost 8 bases and J lost 2, with 6 bases in between. The CDR3 spans 12 residues. CDR3 sequence reads: CASLHNTGELFF. DNA for the CDR3: TGTGCCAGCCTCCACAACACCGGGGAGCTGTTTTTT.

This clonotype was seen repeatedly, ten times or more. This chain connects TRBV7-4 to TRBJ1-1; D uncertain. Trimming shortened V by 5 bases and J by 4 bases, and 8 bases separated the two germline ends. CDR1 SGHVT and CDR2 SQSDAQ come from the germline V gene. There are 12 residues in the CDR3. CDR3 in amino acids: CASSLRLTEAFF. Here the CDR3 DNA reads TGTGCCAGCAGCCTAAGACTCACTGAAGCTTTCTTT. Full variable domain (missing parts from reference TRBV7-4 and TRBJ1-1): GAGVSQSPRYKVAKRGRDVALRCDSISGHVTLYWYRQTLGQGSEVLTYSQSDAQRDKSGRPSGRFSAERPERSVSTLKIQRTEQGDSAVYLCASSLRLTEAFFGQGTRLTVV.

The V and J genes are TRBV5-6 and TRBJ2-5, with D perhaps matching TRBD1 (6 bases). Germline V CDR1 and CDR2: SGHDT, YYEEEE. V shed 4 bases and J shed 5 bases, with 21 bases lying between them. The CDR3 is 16 residues long. The CDR3 DNA is TGTGCCAGCAGCGGCCTGGGGCAGGGGCCTGGGGAGACCCAGTACTTC. Protein: CASSGLGQGPGETQYF.

This clonotype was counted many times. The rearrangement links TRBV7-2 to TRBJ1-4; 7 bases agree with TRBD1. This CDR3 comprises 15 residues. The V segment lost 5 bases and the J segment 8 bases; nucleotides outside the gene matches: 11. The germline CDR1 and CDR2 sequences are SGHTA and FQGNSA. The CDR3 reads CASSPTGQPGEKLFF. The CDR3 DNA follows: TGTGCCAGCAGCCCCACGGGACAGCCCGGGGAAAAACTGTTTTTT.

J is TRBJ2-7 and V is TRBV6-2 or TRBV6-3, with D perhaps TRBD1 or TRBD2 (5 bases each). This CDR3 has 13 amino acids. The germline CDR1 and CDR2 sequences are MNHEY and SVGEGT. Trimming left V 5 bases short and J 5 bases short, with 13 bases between. The CDR3 region has the DNA TGTGCCAGCAGTCGGGACGGCTGGGACGAGCAGTACTTC. As protein: CASSRDGWDEQYF.

This rearrangement joins TRBV7-9 to TRBJ1-2, with D possibly being TRBD1 (5 bases). The CDR3 contains 15 residues. CDR1 SEHNR and CDR2 FQNEAQ come from the germline V gene (reference sequence). V lost 1 base, J lost 4 bases, and 13 bases lay in between. CDR3 amino acids: CASSLGAGSAYGYTF. In nucleotides, the CDR3 is TGTGCCAGCAGCTTAGGGGCAGGGTCAGCCTATGGCTACACCTTC. Full variable domain (rest looked up from reference TRBV7-9 and TRBJ1-2): DTGVSQNPRHKITKRGQNVTFRCDPISEHNRLYWYRQTLGQGPEFLTYFQNEAQLEKSRLLSDRFSAERPKGSFSTLEIQRTEQGDSAMYLCASSLGAGSAYGYTFGSGTRLTVV.

In DNA, the CDR3 is TGTGCCAGCAGCTCCCATGCTGACAAAGTCTACACCTTC. Its translation: CASSSHADKVYTF. The rearrangement uses TRBV7-9 and TRBJ1-2, with D unresolved. The CDR3 is made up of 13 amino acids. Germline values: CDR1 SEHNR, CDR2 FQNEAQ (reference sequence). V was clipped by 4 bases and J by 10 bases, with 16 bases between them.

This clonotype was counted between two and nine times. The chain carries TRBV10-3 and TRBJ2-7; TRBD2 aligns across 11 bases. Trimming took 6 bases from V and 1 from J; bases not matched to a gene: 5. Germline loops: CDR1 ENHRY, CDR2 SYGVKD. The CDR3 contains 15 residues. As DNA, the CDR3 is TGTGCCATCAGCAGGACTAGCGGGTGGTCCTACGAGCAGTACGTC. Protein sequence: CAISRTSGWSYEQYV.